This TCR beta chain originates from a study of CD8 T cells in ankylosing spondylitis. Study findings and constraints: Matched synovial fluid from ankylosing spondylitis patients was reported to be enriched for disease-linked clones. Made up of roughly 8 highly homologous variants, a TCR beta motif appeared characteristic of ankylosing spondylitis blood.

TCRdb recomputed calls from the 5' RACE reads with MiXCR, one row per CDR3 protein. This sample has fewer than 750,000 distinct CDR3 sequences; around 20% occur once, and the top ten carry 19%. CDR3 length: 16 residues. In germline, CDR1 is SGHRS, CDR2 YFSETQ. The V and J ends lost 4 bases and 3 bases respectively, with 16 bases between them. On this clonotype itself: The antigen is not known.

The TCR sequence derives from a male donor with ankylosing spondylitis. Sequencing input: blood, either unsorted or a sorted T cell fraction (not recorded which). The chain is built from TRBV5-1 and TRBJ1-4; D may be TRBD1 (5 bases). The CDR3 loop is CASSGGGSASNEKLFF. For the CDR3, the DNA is TGCGCCAGCAGCGGCGGGGGAAGCGCATCTAATGAAAAACTGTTTTTT.